This TCR beta chain was captured in a study of shared clonotypes between healthy human individuals. Regarding the study as a whole: Researchers sampled only blood; tissue repertoires likely differ.

The germline gives CDR1 MDHEN, CDR2 SYDVKM. The CDR3 totals 15 residues. V shed 5 bases and J shed 4 bases, with 18 bases lying between them. The test was conducted at deep level. Using immunoSEQ multiplex PCR, the repertoire was profiled, and TCRdb retains in-frame clones only, with some absent. The repertoire has under 550,000 clones, 90% to 97% of them found once; the top ten carry about 0.064%. About this clone itself: Its antigen is still unknown.

The sequenced sample was naive CD4+ T cells sorted from blood. The subset: CD45RA+ positively selected. V gene TRBV28 combines with J gene TRBJ2-7; D may match TRBD1 or TRBD2 (6 bases each). The sequence was collected from a woman between 25 and 40 years old in good health. In DNA, the CDR3 is TGTGCCAGCAGTCCCTCTTTCGGAGGGGGGTACGAGCAGTACTTC. Residues: CASSPSFGGGYEQYF.